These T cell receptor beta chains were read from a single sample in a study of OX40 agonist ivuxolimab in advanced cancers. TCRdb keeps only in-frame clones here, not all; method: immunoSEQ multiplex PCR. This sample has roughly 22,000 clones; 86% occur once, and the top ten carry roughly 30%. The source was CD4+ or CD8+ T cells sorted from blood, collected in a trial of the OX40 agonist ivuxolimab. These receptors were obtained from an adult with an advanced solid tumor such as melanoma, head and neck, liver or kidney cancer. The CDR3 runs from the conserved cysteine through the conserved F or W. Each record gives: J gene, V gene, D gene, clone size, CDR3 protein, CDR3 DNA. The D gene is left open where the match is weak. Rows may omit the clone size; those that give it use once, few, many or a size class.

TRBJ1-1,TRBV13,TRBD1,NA,CASSRMTGATEAFF,TGTGCCAGCAGCCGAATGACAGGGGCCACTGAAGCTTTCTTT
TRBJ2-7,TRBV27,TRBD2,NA,CASSGRVSGHEQYF,TGTGCCAGCAGTGGGAGGGTATCTGGCCACGAGCAGTACTTC
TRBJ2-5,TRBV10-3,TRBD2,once,CAISALADQETQYF,TGTGCCATTTCGGCTCTAGCGGACCAAGAGACCCAGTACTTC
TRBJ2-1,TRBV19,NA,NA,CASSILSSSYNEQFF,TGTGCCAGTAGTATTCTTTCCAGCTCCTACAATGAGCAGTTCTTC
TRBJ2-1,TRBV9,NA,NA,CASGRDIEAEQFF,TGTGCCAGCGGCCGGGACATAGAGGCCGAGCAGTTCTTC
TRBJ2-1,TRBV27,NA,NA,CASSLDGVGEQFF,TGTGCCAGCAGCCTAGATGGGGTGGGAGAGCAGTTCTTC
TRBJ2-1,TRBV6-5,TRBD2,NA,CASRLAGGPYNEQFF,TGTGCCAGCAGGTTAGCGGGAGGCCCTTACAATGAGCAGTTCTTC
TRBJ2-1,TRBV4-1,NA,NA,CASRKGERGYNEQFF,TGCGCCAGCAGAAAGGGGGAGCGGGGCTACAATGAGCAGTTCTTC
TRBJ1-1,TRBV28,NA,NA,CASSLWERNTEAFF,TGTGCCAGCAGTTTATGGGAGAGGAACACTGAAGCTTTCTTT
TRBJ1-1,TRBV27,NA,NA,CASRDGTEAFF,TGTGCCAGCAGGGACGGCACTGAAGCTTTCTTT
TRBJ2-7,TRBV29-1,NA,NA,CSVEDQGGYEQYF,TGCAGCGTTGAAGACCAAGGGGGGTACGAGCAGTACTTC
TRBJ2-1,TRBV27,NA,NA,CASSLLADNEQFF,TGTGCCAGCAGTTTATTAGCGGACAATGAGCAGTTCTTC
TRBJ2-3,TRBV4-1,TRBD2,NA,CASSHVEREVDTQYF,TGCGCCAGCAGCCACGTGGAGCGGGAGGTAGATACGCAGTATTTT
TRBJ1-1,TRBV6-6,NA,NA,CASSYAPDRPNTEAFF,TGTGCCAGCAGTTACGCCCCCGACAGGCCGAACACTGAAGCTTTCTTT
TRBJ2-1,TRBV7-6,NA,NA,CASSLFGSSVDEQFF,TGTGCCAGCAGCTTATTCGGGAGTTCGGTCGATGAGCAGTTCTTC
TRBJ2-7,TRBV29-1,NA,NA,CSVELESYEQYF,TGCAGCGTTGAGTTGGAATCCTACGAGCAGTACTTC
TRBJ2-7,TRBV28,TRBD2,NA,CASSLGLAQHSYEQYF,TGTGCCAGCAGTTTAGGACTAGCGCAACATTCCTACGAGCAGTACTTC
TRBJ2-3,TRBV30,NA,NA,CAWSEVGSTDTQYF,TGTGCCTGGAGTGAGGTCGGTAGCACAGATACGCAGTATTTT
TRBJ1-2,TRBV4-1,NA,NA,CASSSSQGHTF,TGCGCCAGCAGCTCCTCCCAAGGCCACACCTTC
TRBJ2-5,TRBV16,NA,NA,CASSQSSLQETQYF,TGTGCCAGCAGCCAATCATCCCTGCAAGAGACCCAGTACTTC
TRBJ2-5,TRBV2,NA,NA,CASSEGRGEQETQYF,TGTGCCAGCAGTGAGGGCAGGGGTGAGCAAGAGACCCAGTACTTC
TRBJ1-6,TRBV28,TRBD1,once,CASSLSPDRVKSPLHF,TGTGCCAGCAGTTTAAGTCCCGACAGGGTTAAGTCACCCCTCCACTTT
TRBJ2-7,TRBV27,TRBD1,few,CASSSWDRVIDEQYF,TGTGCCAGCAGTTCGTGGGACAGGGTCATCGACGAGCAGTACTTC
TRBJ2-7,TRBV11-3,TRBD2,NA,CASSSPGLAPYEQYF,TGTGCCAGCAGCTCGCCGGGACTAGCACCCTACGAGCAGTACTTC
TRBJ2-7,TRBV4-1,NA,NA,CASSQVHEKYEQYF,TGCGCCAGCAGCCAAGTCCACGAGAAGTACGAGCAGTACTTC
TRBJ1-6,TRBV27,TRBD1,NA,CATHRTGVDNSPLHF,TGTGCCACCCATAGGACAGGGGTTGATAATTCACCCCTCCACTTT
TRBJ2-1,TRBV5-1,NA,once,CASSLEGPSYFYNEQFF,TGCGCCAGCAGCTTGGAGGGTCCTTCCTACTTCTACAATGAGCAGTTCTTC
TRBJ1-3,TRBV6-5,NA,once,CASNSGGSGNTIYF,TGTGCCAGCAATTCCGGGGGCTCTGGAAACACCATATATTTT
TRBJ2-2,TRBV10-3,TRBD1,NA,CAISDSSGQGIHTGELFF,TGTGCCATCAGTGACTCCTCGGGACAGGGGATTCACACCGGGGAGCTGTTTTTT
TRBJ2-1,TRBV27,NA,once,CASSSLGEQFF,TGTGCCAGCAGTTCTCTGGGTGAGCAGTTCTTC
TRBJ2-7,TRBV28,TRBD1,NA,CASSRTGRQLQYF,TGTGCCAGTTCTAGGACAGGTCGACAGTTGCAGTACTTC
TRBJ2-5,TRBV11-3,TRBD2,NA,CASSPEGGGGLRTQYF,TGTGCCAGCAGCCCCGAGGGTGGGGGAGGGTTAAGGACCCAGTACTTC
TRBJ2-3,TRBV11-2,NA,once,CASSWGDTQYF,TGTGCCAGCAGCTGGGGAGATACGCAGTATTTT
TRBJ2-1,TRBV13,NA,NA,CASSFGQGYNEQFF,TGTGCCAGCAGCTTTGGTCAGGGGTACAATGAGCAGTTCTTC
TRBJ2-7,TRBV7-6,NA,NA,CASSLAGAAYEQYF,TGTGCCAGCAGCTTAGCGGGAGCGGCCTACGAGCAGTACTTC
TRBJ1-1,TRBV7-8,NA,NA,CASSLAGNTEAFF,TGTGCCAGCAGCTTAGCAGGGAACACTGAAGCTTTCTTT
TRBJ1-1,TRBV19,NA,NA,CASKGRGMTEAFF,TGTGCCAGTAAGGGTCGGGGGATGACGGAAGCTTTCTTT
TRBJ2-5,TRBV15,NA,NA,CATSGQETQYF,TGTGCCACCAGCGGACAAGAGACCCAGTACTTC
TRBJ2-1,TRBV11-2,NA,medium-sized,CASSLGSYNEQFF,TGTGCCAGCAGCCTAGGCTCCTACAATGAGCAGTTCTTC
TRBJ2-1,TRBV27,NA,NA,CASTSDDPAYNEQFF,TGTGCCAGCACTTCGGACGATCCCGCCTACAATGAGCAGTTCTTC
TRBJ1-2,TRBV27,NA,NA,CASSLSDPGGVYGYTF,TGTGCCAGCAGTTTATCGGATCCAGGTGGGGTCTATGGCTACACCTTC
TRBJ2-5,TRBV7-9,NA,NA,CASSPRTRRETQYF,TGTGCCAGCAGCCCTCGGACTCGGAGGGAGACCCAGTACTTC
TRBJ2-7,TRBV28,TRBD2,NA,CASSSLTGTRGLGEQYF,TGTGCCAGCAGTTCCCTCACCGGGACTAGGGGATTAGGCGAGCAGTACTTC
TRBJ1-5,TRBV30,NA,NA,CARHGSGNQPQHF,TGTGCCAGACATGGGTCGGGGAATCAGCCCCAGCATTTT
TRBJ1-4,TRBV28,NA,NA,CASSVRGKEKLFF,TGTGCCAGCAGCGTCCGGGGGAAGGAAAAACTGTTTTTT
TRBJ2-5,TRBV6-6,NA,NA,CASSYLLPGPQETQYF,TGTGCCAGCAGTTACCTCCTCCCGGGGCCCCAAGAGACCCAGTACTTC
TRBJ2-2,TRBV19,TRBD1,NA,CASSMGQGAGELFF,TGTGCCAGTAGTATGGGACAGGGTGCCGGGGAGCTGTTTTTT
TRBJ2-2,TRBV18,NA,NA,CASTDTANTGELFF,TGTGCCAGCACGGACACCGCGAACACCGGGGAGCTGTTTTTT
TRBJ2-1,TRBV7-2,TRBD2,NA,CASSPVFLGGRFYNEQFF,TGTGCCAGCAGCCCTGTATTCCTAGGCGGGAGGTTTTACAATGAGCAGTTCTTC
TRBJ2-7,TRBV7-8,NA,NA,CASSLAGVFYEQYF,TGTGCCAGCAGCTTAGCGGGAGTATTCTACGAGCAGTACTTC
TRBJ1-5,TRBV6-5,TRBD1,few,CASRPGQGDQPQHF,TGTGCCAGCAGGCCGGGACAGGGGGATCAGCCCCAGCATTTT
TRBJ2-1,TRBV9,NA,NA,CASSVWGSATGNNEQFF,TGTGCCAGCAGCGTATGGGGTAGCGCCACAGGGAACAATGAGCAGTTCTTC
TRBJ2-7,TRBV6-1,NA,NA,CASSDRPAVGGEQYF,TGTGCCAGCAGTGATCGCCCCGCCGTGGGGGGCGAGCAGTACTTC
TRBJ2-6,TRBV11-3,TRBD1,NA,CASTGMTGPGRSGANVLTF,TGTGCCAGCACCGGAATGACAGGGCCGGGTCGCTCTGGGGCCAACGTCCTGACTTTC
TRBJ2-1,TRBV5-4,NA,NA,CASSPTGHEQFF,TGTGCCAGCAGCCCTACAGGGCATGAGCAGTTCTTC
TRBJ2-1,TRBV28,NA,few,CASVGVDEQFF,TGTGCCAGCGTGGGGGTCGATGAGCAGTTCTTC
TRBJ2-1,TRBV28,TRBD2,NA,CASSLGTSGTNEQFF,TGTGCCAGCAGTCTCGGGACTAGCGGGACCAATGAGCAGTTCTTC
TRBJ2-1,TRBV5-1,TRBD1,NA,CASSLGPDRVGNEQFF,TGCGCCAGCAGCTTGGGACCTGACAGGGTGGGCAATGAGCAGTTCTTC